These 17 T cell receptor beta chains were sequenced from one sample in a study of blood T cell repertoires in COVID-19. Profiling relied on immunoSEQ multiplex PCR, and the TCRdb table lists in-frame clones only, not all of them. The sample holds about 170,000 clones, 83% seen once. Material for sequencing was PBMCs or T cells enriched from blood (not recorded which). The source of these receptors is a woman in her forties or fifties in a cohort exposed to, infected with or recovered from COVID-19 (not recorded which).

The rearrangement links TRBV11-3 to TRBJ2-3; D perhaps matches TRBD2 (5 bases). The CDR3 covers 12 residues. Per germline, CDR1 SGHNT and CDR2 YENEEA. The V gene lost 6 bases and the J gene lost 6 bases, with 10 bases spanning the gap. CDR3 in DNA: TGTGCCAGCAGGGAGGCTGGGGATACGCAGTATTTT. Its protein is CASREAGDTQYF.

This chain uses TRBV19 with TRBJ1-6, with 7 bases lining up with TRBD1. This CDR3 contains 16 residues. V lost 3 bases and J lost 4; bases outside the gene matches: 6. Germline CDR1 and CDR2: LNHDA and SQIVND (reference sequence). The chain's CDR3 is CASSMTGSFYNSPLHF. The CDR3, as DNA: TGTGCCAGTAGTATGACAGGGAGCTTTTATAATTCACCCCTCCACTTT.

The CDR3 loop reads CASSLSGGGGQPQHF. The CDR3 DNA reads as TGTGCCAGCAGCTTATCAGGTGGGGGAGGTCAGCCCCAGCATTTT. The chain combines TRBV7-2 with TRBJ1-5; possibly TRBD1 for D (5 bases). In germline, CDR1 is SGHTA, CDR2 FQGNSA. The CDR3 is 15 residues long. V was cut by 2 bases and J by 6 bases, with 14 bases left in between.

J is TRBJ2-2 and V is TRBV4-2; 7 nucleotides line up with TRBD1. The V and J ends lost 1 base and 4 bases, in that order; junction bases with no gene match: 6. The germline CDR1 and CDR2 sequences are LGHNA and YNFKEQ. This CDR3 has 16 residues. The CDR3 is CASSQATGDPTGELFF. The DNA of the CDR3 is TGTGCCAGCAGCCAAGCCACAGGGGATCCCACCGGGGAGCTGTTTTTT.

The CDR3 spells CSVEDPLAGVREQYF. The CDR3 DNA reads TGCAGCGTTGAAGATCCCCTAGCGGGAGTGCGAGAGCAGTACTTC. V gene TRBV29-1 combines with J gene TRBJ2-7, with TRBD2 matching over 10 bases. CDR1 and CDR2 (germline): SQVTM, ANQGSEA. The CDR3 loop spans 15 amino acids. The J segment lost 7 bases and the V segment lost 0 bases, leaving 9 bases of the junction unmatched.

The gene calls are TRBV28 and TRBJ1-6, with D maybe TRBD1 (5 bases). The germline V gene has CDR1 MDHEN and CDR2 SYDVKM. V lost 3 bases to trimming and J lost 3 bases, with 12 bases between them. CDR3 length: 16 residues. This CDR3 reads CASSFGREGYNSPLHF. CDR3 nucleotide sequence: TGTGCCAGCAGTTTCGGCAGGGAGGGCTATAATTCACCCCTCCACTTT.

The chain recombines TRBV10-1 with TRBJ1-1, with 7 bases fitting TRBD1. The CDR3 length is 14 residues. Trimming at V came to 2 bases and at J to 3 bases, leaving 3 bases not matched to a gene. CDR1 is WNHNN, CDR2 SYGVQD, per germline (reference sequence). The CDR3 DNA is TGCGCCAGCAGTGAGACAGGGGATCACACTGAAGCTTTCTTT. Its protein product is CASSETGDHTEAFF.

The chain carries TRBV10-3 and TRBJ2-7; 14 bases are a match to TRBD2. This CDR3 contains 14 residues. CDR1 is ENHRY, CDR2 SYGVKD, per germline. After removal of 6 bases from V and 4 bases from J, the junction contained 2 bases not matched to a gene. The DNA for the CDR3 is TGTGCCATCAGGGGGACTAGCGGGGGTTACGAGCAGTACTTC. Translated, it gives CAIRGTSGGYEQYF.

The rearrangement links TRBV5-5 to TRBJ1-5; D is perhaps TRBD1 (6 bases). Trimming left V 6 bases short and J 5 bases short, with 15 bases between. CDR1 and CDR2 from the germline V gene are SGHKS and YYEKEE (reference sequence). CDR3 length equals 14 residues. In DNA form, the CDR3 reads TGTGCCAGCAACATGGACAGCCCGGATCAGCCCCAGCATTTT. Amino acid sequence: CASNMDSPDQPQHF.

The gene calls are TRBV2 and TRBJ1-2; TRBD1 matches 8 bases. CDR1 and CDR2 from the germline V gene are SNHLY and FYNNEI. The V gene end was trimmed by 7 bases and the J gene end by 2 bases; junction bases not matched to a gene: 6. The CDR3 extends over 14 amino acids. CDR3 loop: CASTWGQANYGYTF. CDR3 nucleotide sequence: TGTGCCAGCACTTGGGGACAGGCAAACTATGGCTACACCTTC. Filled out from reference TRBV2 and TRBJ1-2, the complete variable domain reads EPEVTQTPSHQVTQMGQEVILRCVPISNHLYFYWYRQILGQKVEFLVSFYNNEISEKSEIFDDQFSVERPDGSNFTLKIRSTKLEDSAMYFCASTWGQANYGYTFGSGTRLTVV.

V usage is TRBV6-2 or TRBV6-3 and J usage is TRBJ2-1, with D perhaps TRBD1 (6 bases). Trimming cost V 6 bases and J 7 bases, with 19 bases left between them. This CDR3 is built from 15 residues. CDR1 is MNHEY, CDR2 SVGEGT, per germline. The CDR3 here is CASSRGLMALNEQFF. The CDR3 DNA reads TGTGCCAGCAGCAGGGGCCTTATGGCTCTAAATGAGCAGTTCTTC.

This clone was recorded a few times. This chain connects TRBV19 to TRBJ2-3, with 10 bases identical to TRBD2. The CDR3 covers 13 residues. Per germline, CDR1 LNHDA and CDR2 SQIVND (reference sequence). V lost 7 bases, J lost 4 bases, and 2 bases stayed unmatched. The chain's CDR3 is CASTSGSADTQYF. The CDR3 bases are TGTGCCAGTACTAGCGGGAGTGCAGATACGCAGTATTTT.

The chain combines TRBV7-9 with TRBJ1-6; D remains ambiguous. V was cut by 6 bases and J by 3 bases, with 21 bases left in between. There are 18 residues in the CDR3. Germline V gene lookup returns CDR1 SEHNR and CDR2 FQNEAQ (reference sequence). For the CDR3, the DNA is TGTGCCAGCAGTATATCTGCCGCGTCACAGTACTATAATTCACCCCTCCACTTT. Amino acids: CASSISAASQYYNSPLHF. The full variable domain, completed using reference TRBV7-9 and TRBJ1-6, is DTGVSQNPRHKITKRGQNVTFRCDPISEHNRLYWYRQTLGQGPEFLTYFQNEAQLEKSRLLSDRFSAERPKGSFSTLEIQRTEQGDSAMYLCASSISAASQYYNSPLHFGNGTRLTVT.

This clone occurred many times. The chain carries TRBV5-5 and TRBJ2-7, with 9 positions matching TRBD1. The CDR3 loop spans 16 amino acids. Unmatched junction bases numbered 9, after V lost 4 bases and J lost 1 base. Germline assignment: CDR1 SGHKS and CDR2 YYEKEE (reference sequence). CDR3 amino acids: CASSTGGGYVSYEQYF. The CDR3 DNA reads TGTGCCAGCAGCACAGGGGGCGGTTATGTGTCCTACGAGCAGTACTTC. Full variable domain (rest looked up from reference TRBV5-5 and TRBJ2-7): DAGVTQSPTHLIKTRGQQVTLRCSPISGHKSVSWYQQVLGQGPQFIFQYYEKEERGRGNFPDRFSARQFPNYSSELNVNALLLGDSALYLCASSTGGGYVSYEQYFGPGTRLTVT.

The V call is TRBV30, the J call TRBJ2-3, with 11 bases that match TRBD1. CDR1 and CDR2 (germline): GTSNPN, SVGIG (reference sequence). J lost 4 bases, V lost 0 bases, and 12 bases had no gene match. The CDR3 has 18 residues. The CDR3: CAWSVGLGGQGAADTQYF. The CDR3 nucleotides read TGTGCCTGGAGTGTGGGTCTTGGTGGACAGGGGGCTGCAGATACGCAGTATTTT.

This sequence joins TRBV19 and TRBJ2-3; TRBD2 is a possible D gene (5 bases). The ends were cut back, 5 bases at V and 4 bases at J, with 16 bases in the middle. The CDR3 totals 15 residues. The V gene's germline CDR1 is LNHDA and CDR2 SQIVND (reference sequence). CDR3 sequence: CASSPRGEFADTQYF. The CDR3 DNA sequence: TGTGCCAGTAGTCCCCGGGGTGAGTTCGCAGATACGCAGTATTTT.

The chain recombines TRBV15 with TRBJ1-1; 10 bases fit TRBD1. Germline V gene data show CDR1 as LNHNV and CDR2 as YYDKDF (reference sequence). The trim removed 3 bases at V and 10 bases at J, leaving 5 bases unmatched. This CDR3 region has 13 residues. The CDR3 nucleotides are TGTGCCACCAGCAGCCGACAGGGGGCGAGAGCTTTCTTT. It specifies CATSSRQGARAFF.